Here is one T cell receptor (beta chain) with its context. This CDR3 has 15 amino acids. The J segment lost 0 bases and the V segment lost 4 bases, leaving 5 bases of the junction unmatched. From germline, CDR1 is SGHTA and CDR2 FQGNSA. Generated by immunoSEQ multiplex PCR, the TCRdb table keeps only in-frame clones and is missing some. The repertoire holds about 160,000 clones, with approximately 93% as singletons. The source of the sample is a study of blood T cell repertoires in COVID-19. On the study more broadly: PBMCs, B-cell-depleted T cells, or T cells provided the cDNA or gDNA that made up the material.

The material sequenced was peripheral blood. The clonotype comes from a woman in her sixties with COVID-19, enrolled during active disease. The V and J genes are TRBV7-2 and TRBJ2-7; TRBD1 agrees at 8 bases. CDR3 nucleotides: TGTGCCAGCAGCTACAGACAGGGGTCCTCCTACGAGCAGTACTTC. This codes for CASSYRQGSSYEQYF.